This T cell receptor (beta chain) derives from a study of shared clonotypes between healthy human individuals. Repertoires were generated with immunoSEQ multiplex PCR, while TCRdb's copy carries only in-frame clones and drops some. The table includes 600,000 to 750,000 clones, approximately 72% detected once. This clone has just one count. The CDR3 is made up of 12 amino acids. The germline V and J ends were trimmed by 5 bases and 8 bases, with 12 bases remaining between them. The germline V gene has CDR1 MDHEN and CDR2 SYDVKM. Material: memory CD4+ T cells sorted from blood. Stated subset: CD45RA-negative fraction. This sequence originates from a woman in her 30s in good health. The genes are TRBV28 and TRBJ1-2; D gene unclear. The CDR3 DNA reads as TGTGCCAGCAGTCACCGGCGTTTCGGCTACACCTTC. It specifies CASSHRRFGYTF.